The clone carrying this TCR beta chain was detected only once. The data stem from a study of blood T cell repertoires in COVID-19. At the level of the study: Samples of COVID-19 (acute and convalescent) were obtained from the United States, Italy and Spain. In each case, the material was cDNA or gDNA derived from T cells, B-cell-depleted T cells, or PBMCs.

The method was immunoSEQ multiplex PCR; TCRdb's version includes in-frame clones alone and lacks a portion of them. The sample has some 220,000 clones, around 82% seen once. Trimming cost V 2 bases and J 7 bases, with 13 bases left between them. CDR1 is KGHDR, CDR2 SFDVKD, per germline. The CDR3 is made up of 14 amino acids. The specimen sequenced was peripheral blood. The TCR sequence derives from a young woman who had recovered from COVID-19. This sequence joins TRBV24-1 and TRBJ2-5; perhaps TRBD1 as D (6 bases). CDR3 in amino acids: CATSDSQGRVTQYF. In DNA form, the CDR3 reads TGTGCCACCAGTGATTCCCAGGGGCGGGTGACCCAGTACTTC.